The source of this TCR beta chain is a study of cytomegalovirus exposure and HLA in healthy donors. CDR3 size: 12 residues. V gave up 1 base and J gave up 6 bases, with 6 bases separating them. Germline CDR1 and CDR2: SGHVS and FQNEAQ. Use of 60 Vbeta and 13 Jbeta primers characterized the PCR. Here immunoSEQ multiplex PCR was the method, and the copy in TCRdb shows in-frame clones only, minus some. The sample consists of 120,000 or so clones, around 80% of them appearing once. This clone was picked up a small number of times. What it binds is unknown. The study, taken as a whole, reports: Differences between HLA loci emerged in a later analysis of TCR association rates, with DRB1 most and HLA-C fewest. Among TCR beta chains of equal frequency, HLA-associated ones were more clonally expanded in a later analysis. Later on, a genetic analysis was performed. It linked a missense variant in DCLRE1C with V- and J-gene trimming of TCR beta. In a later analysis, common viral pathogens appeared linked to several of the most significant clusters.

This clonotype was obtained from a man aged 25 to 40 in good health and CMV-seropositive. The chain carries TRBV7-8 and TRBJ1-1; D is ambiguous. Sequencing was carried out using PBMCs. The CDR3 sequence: CASSLGGAEAFF. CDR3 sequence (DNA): TGTGCCAGCAGCTTAGGGGGAGCTGAAGCTTTCTTT.